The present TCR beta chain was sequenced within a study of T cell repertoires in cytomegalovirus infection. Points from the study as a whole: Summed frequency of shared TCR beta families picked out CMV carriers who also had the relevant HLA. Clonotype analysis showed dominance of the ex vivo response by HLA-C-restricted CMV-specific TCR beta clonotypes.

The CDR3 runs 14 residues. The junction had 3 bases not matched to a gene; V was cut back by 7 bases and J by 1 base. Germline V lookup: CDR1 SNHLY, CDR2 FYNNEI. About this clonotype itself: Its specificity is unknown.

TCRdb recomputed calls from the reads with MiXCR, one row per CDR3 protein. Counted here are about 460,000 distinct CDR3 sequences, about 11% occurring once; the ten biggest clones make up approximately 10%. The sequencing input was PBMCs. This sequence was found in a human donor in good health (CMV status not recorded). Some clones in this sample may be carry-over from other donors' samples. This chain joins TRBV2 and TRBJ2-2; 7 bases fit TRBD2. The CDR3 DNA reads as TGTGCCAGCAAGGGCGGGAGGAACACCGGGGAGCTGTTTTTT. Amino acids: CASKGGRNTGELFF.